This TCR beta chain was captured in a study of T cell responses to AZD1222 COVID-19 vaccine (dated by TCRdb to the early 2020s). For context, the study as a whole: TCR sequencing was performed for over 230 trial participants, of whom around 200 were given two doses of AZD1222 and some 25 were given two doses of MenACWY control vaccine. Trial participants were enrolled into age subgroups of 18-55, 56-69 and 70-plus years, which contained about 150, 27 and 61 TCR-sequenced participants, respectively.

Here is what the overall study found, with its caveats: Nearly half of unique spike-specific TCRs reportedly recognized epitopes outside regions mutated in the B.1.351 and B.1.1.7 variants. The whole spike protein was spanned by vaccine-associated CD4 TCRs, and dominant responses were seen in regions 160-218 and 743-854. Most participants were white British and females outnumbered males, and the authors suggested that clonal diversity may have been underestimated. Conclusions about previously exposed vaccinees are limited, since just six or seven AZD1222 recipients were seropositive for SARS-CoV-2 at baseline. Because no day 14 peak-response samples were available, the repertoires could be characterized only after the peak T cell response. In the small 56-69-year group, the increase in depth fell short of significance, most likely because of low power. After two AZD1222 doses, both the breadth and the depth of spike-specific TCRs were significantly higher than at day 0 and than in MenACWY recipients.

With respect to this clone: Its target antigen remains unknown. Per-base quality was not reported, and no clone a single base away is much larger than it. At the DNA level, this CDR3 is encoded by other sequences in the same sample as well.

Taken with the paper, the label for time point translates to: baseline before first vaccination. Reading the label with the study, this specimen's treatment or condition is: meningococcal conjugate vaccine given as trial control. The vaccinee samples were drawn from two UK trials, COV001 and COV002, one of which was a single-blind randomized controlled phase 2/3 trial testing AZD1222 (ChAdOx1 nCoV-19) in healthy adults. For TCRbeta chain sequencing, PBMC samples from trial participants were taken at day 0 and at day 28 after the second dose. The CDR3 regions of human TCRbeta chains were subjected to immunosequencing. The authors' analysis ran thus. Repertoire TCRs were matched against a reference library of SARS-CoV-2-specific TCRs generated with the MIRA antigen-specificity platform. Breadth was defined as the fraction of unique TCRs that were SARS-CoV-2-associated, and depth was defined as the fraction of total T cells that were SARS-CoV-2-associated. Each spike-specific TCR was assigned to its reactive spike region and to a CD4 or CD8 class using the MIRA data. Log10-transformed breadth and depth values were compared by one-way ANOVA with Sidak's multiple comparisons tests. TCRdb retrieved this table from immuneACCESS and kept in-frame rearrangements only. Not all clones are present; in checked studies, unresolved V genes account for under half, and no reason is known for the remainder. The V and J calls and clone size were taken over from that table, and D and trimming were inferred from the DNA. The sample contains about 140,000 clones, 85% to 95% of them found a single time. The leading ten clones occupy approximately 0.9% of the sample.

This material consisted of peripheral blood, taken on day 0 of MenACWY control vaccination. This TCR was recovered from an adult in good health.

Here the CDR3 is given as CASSQDRDQPQHF. The DNA is as follows: TGCGCCAGCAGCCAAGACCGTGATCAGCCCCAGCATTTT. Here the chain combines TRBV4-3 and TRBJ1-5; the D gene is unclear. V loses 0 bases of germline sequence and J loses 5 bases, and the interval between the two ends is 5 bases. According to the germline V gene, CDR1 reads LGHNA and CDR2 reads YSLEER. From the cysteine through the phenylalanine, the CDR3 covers 13 amino acids. CDR3 DNA only is kept here, 39 bases in frame from base 1.